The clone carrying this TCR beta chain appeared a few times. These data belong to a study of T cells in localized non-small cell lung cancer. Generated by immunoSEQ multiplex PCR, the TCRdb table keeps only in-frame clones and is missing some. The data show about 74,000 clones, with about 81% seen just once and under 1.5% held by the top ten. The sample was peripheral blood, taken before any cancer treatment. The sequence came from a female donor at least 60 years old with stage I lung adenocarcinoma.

In DNA form, the CDR3 reads TGCGCCAGCAGCCAATCCCTGGCGGGGAGTAGCAATCAGCCCCAGCATTTT. Protein sequence: CASSQSLAGSSNQPQHF. The V call is TRBV4-1, the J call TRBJ1-5; D gene ambiguous. This CDR3 region has 17 residues. The V end was cut by 2 bases, the J end by 0 bases, with 14 bases between. Germline loops: CDR1 MGHRA, CDR2 YSYEKL.